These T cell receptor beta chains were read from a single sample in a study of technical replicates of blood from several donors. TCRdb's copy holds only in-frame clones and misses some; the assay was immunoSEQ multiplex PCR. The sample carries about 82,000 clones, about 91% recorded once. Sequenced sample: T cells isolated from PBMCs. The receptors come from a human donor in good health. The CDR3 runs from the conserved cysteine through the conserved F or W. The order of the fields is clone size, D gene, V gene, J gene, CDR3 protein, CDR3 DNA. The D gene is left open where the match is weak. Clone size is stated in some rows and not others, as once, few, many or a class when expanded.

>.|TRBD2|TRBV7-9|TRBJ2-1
CASSSVASGSSSYNEQFF
TGTGCCAGCAGCTCGGTAGCTAGCGGCTCAAGCTCCTACAATGAGCAGTTCTTC
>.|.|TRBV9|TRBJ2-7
CASSAGGEQYF
TGTGCCAGCAGCGCAGGGGGGGAGCAGTACTTC
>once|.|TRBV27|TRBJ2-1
CASSPGGRGYNEQFF
TGTGCCAGCAGTCCAGGGGGGCGGGGATACAATGAGCAGTTCTTC
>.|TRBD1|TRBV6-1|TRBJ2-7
CASSEGDREVNEQYF
TGTGCCAGCAGTGAAGGGGACAGGGAAGTCAACGAGCAGTACTTC
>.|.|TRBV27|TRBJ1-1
CASSFSGNTEAFF
TGTGCCAGCAGTTTTTCGGGGAACACTGAAGCTTTCTTT
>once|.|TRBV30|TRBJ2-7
CAWSTGQAPIGGYEQYF
TGTGCCTGGAGTACGGGACAGGCCCCCATCGGGGGGTACGAGCAGTACTTC
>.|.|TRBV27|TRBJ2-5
CASSLIRRETQYF
TGTGCCAGCAGTTTAATCAGGAGGGAGACCCAGTACTTC
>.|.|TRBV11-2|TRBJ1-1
CASSLAPTWTEAFF
TGTGCCAGCAGCTTAGCTCCGACATGGACTGAAGCTTTCTTT
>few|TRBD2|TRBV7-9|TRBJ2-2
CASSPSGRGNTGELFF
TGTGCCAGCAGCCCTAGCGGGAGGGGAAACACCGGGGAGCTGTTTTTT
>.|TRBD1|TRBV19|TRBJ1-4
CASSIGDRTNEKLFF
TGTGCCAGTAGTATAGGGGACAGAACTAATGAAAAACTGTTTTTT
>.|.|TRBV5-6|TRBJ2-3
CASSFTQTLHTDTQYF
TGTGCCAGCAGCTTTACCCAGACTTTGCACACAGATACGCAGTATTTT
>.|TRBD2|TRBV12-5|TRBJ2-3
CASGLRTSGTTDTQYF
TGTGCTAGTGGTTTGAGGACTAGCGGGACAACAGATACGCAGTATTTT
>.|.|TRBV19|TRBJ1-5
CASSIGLNSNQPQHF
TGTGCCAGTAGTATCGGACTTAATAGCAATCAGCCCCAGCATTTT
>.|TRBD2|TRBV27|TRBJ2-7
CASSPWEREINEQYF
TGTGCCAGCAGTCCCTGGGAGCGGGAGATTAACGAGCAGTACTTC
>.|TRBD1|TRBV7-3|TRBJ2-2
CASMAGGTGELFF
TGTGCCAGCATGGCAGGGGGAACCGGGGAGCTGTTTTTT
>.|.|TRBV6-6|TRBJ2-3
CASSYGRGRTDTQYF
TGTGCCAGCAGTTACGGGCGGGGGCGCACAGATACGCAGTATTTT
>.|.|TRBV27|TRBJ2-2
CASSEGANTGELFF
TGTGCCAGCTCGGAGGGCGCAAACACCGGGGAGCTGTTTTTT
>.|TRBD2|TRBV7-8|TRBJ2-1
CASSPGSGGSYNEQFF
TGTGCCAGCAGCCCGGGGAGCGGGGGGTCCTACAATGAGCAGTTCTTC
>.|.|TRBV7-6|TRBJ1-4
CASSLVLRQINEKLFF
TGTGCCAGCAGCTTAGTTCTCCGACAGATCAATGAAAAACTGTTTTTT
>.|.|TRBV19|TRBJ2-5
CASSLVVRETQYF
TGTGCCAGTAGTTTGGTTGTTCGGGAGACCCAGTACTTC
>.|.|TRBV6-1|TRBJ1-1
CASSEIQNTEAFF
TGTGCCAGCAGTGAAATCCAGAACACTGAAGCTTTCTTT
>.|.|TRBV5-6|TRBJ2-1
CASSLGASPNNEQFF
TGTGCCAGCAGCTTGGGGGCTAGCCCTAACAATGAGCAGTTCTTC
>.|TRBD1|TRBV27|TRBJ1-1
CASRTQGQGGTEAFF
TGTGCCAGCAGGACTCAAGGACAGGGGGGAACTGAAGCTTTCTTT
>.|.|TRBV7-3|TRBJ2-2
CASSLISGWGGELFF
TGTGCCAGCAGCTTAATTAGCGGCTGGGGCGGGGAGCTGTTTTTT
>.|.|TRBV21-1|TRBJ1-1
CASGQFRTEAFF
TGTGCCAGCGGACAGTTTAGGACTGAAGCTTTCTTT
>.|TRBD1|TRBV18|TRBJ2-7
CASSPSGTGGYEQYF
TGTGCCAGCTCACCGAGTGGGACAGGTGGTTACGAGCAGTACTTC